The rows below give T cell receptor beta chains drawn from one sample of a study of beta chain features in type 1 diabetes. The table came from immunoSEQ multiplex PCR; TCRdb's copy has only in-frame clones and leaves some out. The table shows just under 150,000 clones, with approximately 13% occurring only once. Sequencing was carried out using central memory CD4+ T cells from blood. The receptor set was obtained from a man younger than 35 with type 1 diabetes. Both conserved end residues are part of each CDR3. D genes are given only for firm matches. Not every row has a clone size; where given, it reads once, few, many or a size class.

d_call j_call v_call clone_size cdr3_nt cdr3_aa
- TRBJ2-3 TRBV27 few TGTGCCAGCAGTTTGACAGGGGAGGTTAGCGGGGGAACAGATACGCAGTATTTT CASSLTGEVSGGTDTQYF
- TRBJ1-6 TRBV13 - TGTGCCAGCAGCCTCCAGGGGACTGGGAGTACCCTCCACTTT CASSLQGTGSTLHF
TRBD1 TRBJ2-3 TRBV7-3 few TGTGCCAGCAGCCCTGGACAGGGGTTGGGGGCAGATACGCAGTATTTT CASSPGQGLGADTQYF
- TRBJ2-7 TRBV7-2 many TGTGCCAGCAGCCCTAGGGGCCTGAGCTCCTACGAGCAGTACTTC CASSPRGLSSYEQYF
- TRBJ2-7 TRBV7-2 - TGTGCCAGCAGCTTGGCGCAGGGGTATGAGCAGTACTTC CASSLAQGYEQYF
- TRBJ2-1 TRBV6-1 few TGTGCCAGCAGTGAATATGGGGGAGTCAGTGAGCAGTTCTTC CASSEYGGVSEQFF
- TRBJ1-1 TRBV30 - TGTGCCTGGACCACAAACAGGGCCGAGGCTTTCTTT CAWTTNRAEAFF
- TRBJ1-2 TRBV2 - TGTGCCAGCAGTGACAAATCTCCGAAGTATGGCTACACCTTC CASSDKSPKYGYTF
- TRBJ2-5 TRBV14 few TGTGCCAGCAGCCGGACCGTCGAAGGGACCCAGTACTTC CASSRTVEGTQYF
- TRBJ2-7 TRBV6-5 - TGTGCCAGCAAGGGTCTAGGCTACGAGCAGTACTTC CASKGLGYEQYF
TRBD1 TRBJ2-6 TRBV28 few TGTGCCAGCAGTTCCTCAGGGGGTTACGGCTCTGGGGCCAACGTCCTGACTTTC CASSSSGGYGSGANVLTF
- TRBJ1-2 TRBV15 - TGTGCCACCAGCAGATTTACAGGGAGTGATGGCTACACCTTC CATSRFTGSDGYTF
- TRBJ2-7 TRBV6-6 - TGTGCCAGCAGTCGGTCCAACGAGCAGTACTTC CASSRSNEQYF
TRBD2 TRBJ2-1 TRBV10-3 few TGTGCCATCAGTGACCCGACGACTAGCTCCAATGAGCAGTTCTTC CAISDPTTSSNEQFF
- TRBJ1-1 TRBV7-9 few TGTGCCAGCAGCTTATCAGGACGAACTGAAGCTTTCTTT CASSLSGRTEAFF
TRBD1 TRBJ1-1 TRBV6-1 - TGTGCCAGCAGTGAGACAGGGGGTAGTGCTGAAGCTTTCTTT CASSETGGSAEAFF
TRBD2 TRBJ2-1 TRBV27 - TGTGCCAGCAAACGACTAGCGGTACAAAGCTCCTACAATGAGCAGTTCTTC CASKRLAVQSSYNEQFF
TRBD1 TRBJ1-1 TRBV5-1 - TGCGCCAGCAGCGCGGAAACAGGGGCCGGGAACACTGAAGCTTTCTTT CASSAETGAGNTEAFF
TRBD1 TRBJ1-1 TRBV5-6 - TGTGCCAGCAGCGGCAGGGGGCGGATCGGCACTGAAGCTTTCTTT CASSGRGRIGTEAFF
- TRBJ2-7 TRBV7-8 many TGTGCCAGCAGCGAGCCCCCCGCGACCGTGCAGTACTTC CASSEPPATVQYF
- TRBJ2-7 TRBV6-5 - TGTGCCAGCGGATCCAGCTACGAGCAGTACTTC CASGSSYEQYF
- TRBJ2-5 TRBV11-3 few TGTGCCAGCAGCTTACAAGAGACCCAGTACTTC CASSLQETQYF
- TRBJ1-6 TRBV7-2 - TGTGCCAGCAGCTTAGACGGTCCCCTCCACTTT CASSLDGPLHF
- TRBJ1-6 TRBV5-1 - TGCGCCAGCAGCGGCGGGGGCGCGGGGGATAATTCACCCCTCCACTTT CASSGGGAGDNSPLHF
- TRBJ1-5 TRBV28 once TGTGCCTCCTTTGATGGGGGGCGGCAGCCCCAGCATTTT CASFDGGRQPQHF
- TRBJ1-5 TRBV5-1 few TGCGCCAGCAGCTTGGCCGGAAGAGAAGATCAGCCCCAGCATTTT CASSLAGREDQPQHF
TRBD1 TRBJ2-3 TRBV10-3 many TGTGCCATCAAAGGGGGCCACCCCACAGATACGCAGTATTTT CAIKGGHPTDTQYF
- TRBJ2-7 TRBV6-1 - TGTGCCAGCAGTGGGACAGCCGAACAATTGGGCGAGCAGTACTTC CASSGTAEQLGEQYF